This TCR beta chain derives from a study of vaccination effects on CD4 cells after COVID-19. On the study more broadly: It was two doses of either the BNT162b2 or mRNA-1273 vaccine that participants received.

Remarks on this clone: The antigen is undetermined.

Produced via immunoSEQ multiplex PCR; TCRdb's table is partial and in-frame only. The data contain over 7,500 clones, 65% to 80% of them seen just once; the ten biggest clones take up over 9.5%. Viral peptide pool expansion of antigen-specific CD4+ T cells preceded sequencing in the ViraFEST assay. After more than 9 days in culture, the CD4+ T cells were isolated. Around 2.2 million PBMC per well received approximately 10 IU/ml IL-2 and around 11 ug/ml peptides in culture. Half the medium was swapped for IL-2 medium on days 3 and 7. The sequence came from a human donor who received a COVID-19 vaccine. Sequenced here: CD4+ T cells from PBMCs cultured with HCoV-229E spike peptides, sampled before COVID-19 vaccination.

DNA of the CDR3: TGTGCCAGCAGACGAACTAGCGAGGGCCAGACAACCCAGTACTTC. As protein: CASRRTSEGQTTQYF. The rearrangement uses TRBV7-9 and TRBJ2-5; 7 bases agree with TRBD2. Trimming removed 6 bases from V and 8 bases from J; junction bases left unmatched: 15. Per germline, CDR1 SEHNR and CDR2 FQNEAQ (reference sequence). The CDR3 is 15 residues long.